The next 25 T cell receptor beta chains were all read from a single sample in a study of OX40 agonist ivuxolimab in advanced cancers. Using immunoSEQ multiplex PCR, the repertoire was profiled, and TCRdb retains in-frame clones only, with some absent. The table has about 48,000 clones, 70% to 90% seen once; the top ten hold around 10%. The material was CD4+ or CD8+ T cells sorted from blood, obtained in a trial of the OX40 agonist ivuxolimab. These receptors came from an adult with an advanced solid tumor such as melanoma, head and neck, liver or kidney cancer.

The V call is TRBV5-4, the J call TRBJ2-3, with D perhaps matching TRBD2 (5 bases). Trimming left V 1 base short and J 0 bases short, with 6 bases between. Germline V gene lookup returns CDR1 SGHNT and CDR2 YYREEE (reference sequence). The CDR3 runs to 14 residues. The chain's CDR3 is CASSLRGSTDTQYF. CDR3 sequence (DNA): TGTGCCAGCAGCTTGAGAGGGAGCACAGATACGCAGTATTTT.

The rearrangement links TRBV6-1 to TRBJ2-1; D is undetermined. This CDR3 region has 13 residues. The germline gives CDR1 MNHNS, CDR2 SASEGT. Trimming took off 3 bases at V and 4 bases at J, with 7 bases between the two ends. The CDR3 DNA reads TGTGCCAGCAGTGACGCCGATTACAATGAGCAGTTCTTC. Amino acids: CASSDADYNEQFF.

This chain uses TRBV4-1 with TRBJ2-7; 8 bases agree with TRBD1. J was trimmed by 3 bases and V by 4 bases; bases with no gene match: 5. Germline CDR1 and CDR2: MGHRA and YSYEKL. There are 14 residues in the CDR3. CDR3 in DNA: TGCGCCAGCAGCCCCATGGGGACAGGCTACGAGCAGTACTTC. Amino acid sequence: CASSPMGTGYEQYF.

The chain recombines TRBV12-5 with TRBJ1-1; D gene ambiguous. The CDR3 covers 13 residues. Germline V gene lookup returns CDR1 LGHNT and CDR2 FRNRAP. With 7 bases removed from V and 11 bases from J, the gap between germline ends came to 20 bases. CDR3 residues: CASAPGLGLMAFF. DNA of the CDR3: TGTGCTAGTGCCCCGGGCCTTGGACTTATGGCTTTCTTT.

V is TRBV5-1 and J is TRBJ2-1; TRBD1 might be the D (5 bases). The V gene's germline CDR1 is SGHRS and CDR2 YFSETQ. V was trimmed by 0 bases and J by 0 bases, leaving 10 bases between them. The CDR3 loop spans 16 amino acids. The CDR3, as DNA: TGCGCCAGCAGCTTGGCCAGGGCCAGCTCCTACAATGAGCAGTTCTTC. It translates to CASSLARASSYNEQFF.

Only a few counts were recorded for this clone. The V and J genes are TRBV19 and TRBJ2-4; 10 bases line up with TRBD1. The germline gives CDR1 LNHDA, CDR2 SQIVND (reference sequence). After removal of 3 bases from V and 6 bases from J, the junction contained 8 bases not matched to a gene. This CDR3 has 16 amino acids. This chain's CDR3 is CASSIGDRGRGNIQYF. For the CDR3, the DNA is TGTGCCAGTAGTATTGGGGACAGGGGCAGGGGAAACATTCAGTACTTC.

The sample holds one count of this clone. The chain is built from TRBV11-3 and TRBJ2-6; the match to TRBD2 covers 12 bases. The germline V gene encodes CDR1 SGHNT and CDR2 YENEEA. The CDR3 loop spans 20 amino acids. Trimming removed 1 base from V and 0 bases from J; junction bases left unmatched: 7. The CDR3 DNA is TGTGCCAGCAGCTTAGGGCTAGCGGGAGGGCCCAGCTCTGGGGCCAACGTCCTGACTTTC. The encoded protein is CASSLGLAGGPSSGANVLTF.

This chain links TRBV4-1 with TRBJ2-5; TRBD2 is a possible D gene (6 bases). Trimming took 2 bases from V and 5 from J, leaving 9 bases between them. In germline, CDR1 is MGHRA, CDR2 YSYEKL. The CDR3 loop spans 13 amino acids. The CDR3 loop reads CASSQSGRETQYF. The DNA for the CDR3 is TGCGCCAGCAGCCAAAGTGGGAGGGAGACCCAGTACTTC.

V gene TRBV28 combines with J gene TRBJ1-1, with D hard to call. Germline values: CDR1 MDHEN, CDR2 SYDVKM. V dropped 8 bases and J dropped 10 bases, with 14 bases sitting between them. The CDR3 has 11 amino acids. The CDR3 spells CASEEGRGAFF. Here the CDR3 DNA reads TGTGCCAGCGAAGAAGGGCGTGGAGCTTTCTTT.

The rearrangement uses TRBV30 and TRBJ2-2, with D possibly being TRBD1 (5 bases). The CDR3 is made up of 13 amino acids. From germline, CDR1 is GTSNPN and CDR2 SVGIG (reference sequence). V lost 2 bases and J 7 bases, leaving 11 bases between the germline ends. The CDR3 loop reads CAWSSGLIGELFF. CDR3 bases: TGTGCCTGGAGTTCAGGGTTGATCGGGGAGCTGTTTTTT.

The CDR3 loop is CASSPGLYEQYF. The CDR3 coding sequence is TGTGCCAGCTCACCTGGACTATACGAGCAGTACTTC. This chain connects TRBV18 to TRBJ2-7; D is perhaps TRBD2 (6 bases). Trimming took off 3 bases at V and 4 bases at J, with 7 bases between the two ends. This CDR3 contains 12 residues. Germline V gene data show CDR1 as KGHSH and CDR2 as LQKENI.

The rearrangement links TRBV30 to TRBJ2-7, with 8 bases aligning to TRBD2. The CDR3 covers 14 residues. The ends lost 7 bases at V and 4 bases at J; junction bases unmatched: 12. The germline V gene encodes CDR1 GTSNPN and CDR2 SVGIG (reference sequence). The CDR3 DNA sequence: TGTGCCTTAGCAGCGGGTAGCGGGACTTACGAGCAGTACTTC. Amino acid sequence: CALAAGSGTYEQYF.

In its sample, this clone was seen once. The V gene is TRBV5-6, the J gene TRBJ2-1; D is ambiguous. From germline, CDR1 is SGHDT and CDR2 YYEEEE. V dropped 1 base and J dropped 3 bases, with 8 bases sitting between them. The CDR3 totals 14 residues. CDR3 coding DNA: TGTGCCAGCAGCTTGAGGCGGCTCTACAATGAGCAGTTCTTC. This translates into CASSLRRLYNEQFF.

This clone has just one count. This rearrangement joins TRBV5-1 to TRBJ2-1; unclear D gene. V lost 0 bases, J lost 3 bases, and 19 bases lay in between. This CDR3 has 18 residues. The germline V gene has CDR1 SGHRS and CDR2 YFSETQ. CDR3 residues: CASSLDLGSLGRYNEQFF. The DNA of the CDR3 is TGCGCCAGCAGCTTGGATCTGGGTTCCCTCGGGCGCTACAATGAGCAGTTCTTC.

The CDR3 DNA reads TGTGCCAGCAGCCCACTAGCGGGGCTCCAAGAGACCCAGTACTTC. Its protein product is CASSPLAGLQETQYF. The genes are TRBV6-1 and TRBJ2-5; 10 bases are shared with TRBD2. After removal of 6 bases from V and 1 base from J, the junction contained 5 bases not matched to a gene. Germline CDR1 reads MNHNS; CDR2 reads SASEGT. CDR3 length: 15 amino acids.

The V gene is TRBV5-6, the J gene TRBJ2-5, with a weak D call TRBD1 (6 bases). Per the germline V gene, CDR1 is SGHDT and CDR2 is YYEEEE. This CDR3 contains 16 residues. Trimming cost V 7 bases and J 5 bases, with 24 bases left between them. CDR3 DNA: TGTGCCAGCGAGTTATCCGGGACAAGGGACGAGGAGACCCAGTACTTC. It codes for CASELSGTRDEETQYF.

The rearrangement links TRBV6-5 to TRBJ1-1; D is unclear. The V end lost 2 bases, the J end lost 4 bases, and 11 bases lay between the germline ends. Germline V gene data show CDR1 as MNHEY and CDR2 as SVGAGI. The CDR3 consists of 14 residues. CDR3 in DNA: TGTGCCAGCAGTTACGTCCGATCAGGCACTGAAGCTTTCTTT. Amino acids: CASSYVRSGTEAFF.

In this sample, this clone turned up once. The chain combines TRBV11-3 with TRBJ2-7; unclear D gene. The CDR3 is 16 amino acids. V was clipped by 8 bases and J by 2 bases, with 22 bases between them. The V gene's germline CDR1 is SGHNT and CDR2 YENEEA. The CDR3 spells CASLPRQERKTYEQYF. Here the CDR3 DNA reads TGTGCCAGCCTACCACGGCAGGAACGAAAAACCTACGAGCAGTACTTC.

This clone turned up a few times. V and J are TRBV5-6 and TRBJ2-4, with D unresolved. V was trimmed by 5 bases and J by 7 bases, leaving 16 bases between them. The V gene's germline CDR1 is SGHDT and CDR2 YYEEEE. The CDR3 is made up of 14 amino acids. CDR3 residues: CASRVSTLGNIQYF. CDR3 nucleotide sequence: TGTGCCAGCAGGGTGTCCACCTTGGGGAACATTCAGTACTTC. Filled out from reference TRBV5-6 and TRBJ2-4, the complete variable domain reads DAGVTQSPTHLIKTRGQQVTLRCSPKSGHDTVSWYQQALGQGPQFIFQYYEEEERQRGNFPDRFSGHQFPNYSSELNVNALLLGDSALYLCASRVSTLGNIQYFGAGTRLSVL.

The chain has TRBV15 and TRBJ2-1, with 10 bases fitting TRBD1. Germline-derived CDR1 and CDR2 are LNHNV and YYDKDF (reference sequence). The CDR3 totals 16 residues. The trim removed 0 bases at V and 7 bases at J, leaving 6 bases unmatched. The DNA of the CDR3 is TGTGCCACCAGCAGAGAAGTGACAGGGGGCTCAAATGAGCAGTTCTTC. Its protein product is CATSREVTGGSNEQFF.

This clone came up a few times. This chain uses TRBV27 with TRBJ1-2, with a tentative D call TRBD1 (6 bases). This CDR3 contains 15 residues. Trimming took off 2 bases at V and 4 bases at J, with 14 bases between the two ends. Germline CDR1 MNHEY, CDR2 SMNVEV (reference sequence). The CDR3 reads CASSLGFGGGYGYTF. The CDR3 DNA follows: TGTGCCAGCAGTTTAGGGTTCGGGGGCGGCTATGGCTACACCTTC.

The chain uses TRBV4-1 and TRBJ2-7; D gene unclear. CDR1 is MGHRA and CDR2 is YSYEKL in the germline V gene. V shed 3 bases and J shed 2 bases, with 14 bases lying between them. The CDR3 loop spans 15 amino acids. This CDR3 reads CASSQSGSRPYEQYF. The CDR3 DNA sequence: TGCGCCAGCAGCCAGAGTGGCTCCCGTCCCTACGAGCAGTACTTC.

The J gene is TRBJ1-2, the V gene TRBV5-1, with no clear D. CDR1 and CDR2 (germline): SGHRS, YFSETQ. The CDR3 runs 12 residues. V gave up 4 bases and J gave up 8 bases, with 12 bases separating them. CDR3 nucleotides: TGCGCCAGCAGCGACGCTGGCGGCGGCTACACCTTC. The encoded protein is CASSDAGGGYTF. The full variable domain, completed using reference TRBV5-1 and TRBJ1-2, is KAGVTQTPRYLIKTRGQQVTLSCSPISGHRSVSWYQQTPGQGLQFLFEYFSETQRNKGNFPGRFSGRQFSNSRSEMNVSTLELGDSALYLCASSDAGGGYTFGSGTRLTVV.

This chain links TRBV10-3 with TRBJ2-3; 8 bases agree with TRBD2. From germline, CDR1 is ENHRY and CDR2 SYGVKD. J gave up 4 bases and V 10 bases, and 7 bases lay outside the gene matches. This CDR3 spans 13 amino acids. CDR3 sequence (DNA): TGTGCCACCAGGGGCGGGAGGCCAGATACGCAGTATTTT. Its translation is CATRGGRPDTQYF.

A single count supports this clone. The chain combines TRBV6-1 with TRBJ2-5; weak D call: TRBD1 (5 bases). Deletions cut 1 base from V and 3 bases from J, with 12 bases between. The CDR3 runs 15 residues. Germline CDR1 reads MNHNS; CDR2 reads SASEGT. The CDR3, as DNA: TGTGCCAGCAGTGAAGTGGGGCAGGTTGAAGAGACCCAGTACTTC. This codes for CASSEVGQVEETQYF.